Listed here are 14 T cell receptor beta chains from one sample, sequenced in a study of blood T cell repertoires in COVID-19. Some clones are missing from TCRdb's copy, which holds only in-frame ones; the method was immunoSEQ multiplex PCR. In the table there are 210,000 or so clones, under 90% of which are singletons. Specimen: PBMCs or T cells enriched from blood (not recorded which). The receptors here all came from a woman aged 50 to 60 who had been exposed to COVID-19.

This clone was recorded a few times. The CDR3 reads CASSWTSGDTGELFF. The DNA for the CDR3 is TGTGCCAGCAGCTGGACTAGCGGGGACACCGGGGAGCTGTTTTTT. The V gene is TRBV6-2 or TRBV6-3, the J gene TRBJ2-2; the match to TRBD2 covers 12 bases. Trimming took 6 bases from V and 3 from J; bases not matched to a gene: 2. Germline CDR1 MNHEY, CDR2 SVGEGT. The CDR3 spans 15 residues.

Written as DNA, the CDR3 is TGTGCCAGCAGCTTAGCGGGGTCAGGGGGGGATACGCAGTATTTT. This gives the protein CASSLAGSGGDTQYF. The chain joins TRBV7-2 to TRBJ2-3, with D maybe TRBD1 (7 bases). This CDR3 comprises 15 residues. Germline V gene lookup returns CDR1 SGHTA and CDR2 FQGNSA. Trimming cost V 0 bases and J 6 bases, with 13 bases left between them.

The gene calls are TRBV27 and TRBJ1-1; perhaps TRBD1 as D (6 bases). Deletions cut 2 bases from V and 5 bases from J, with 12 bases between. In germline, CDR1 is MNHEY, CDR2 SMNVEV (reference sequence). CDR3 size: 14 residues. CDR3 bases: TGTGCCAGCAGTTTAAGGGGGTGGGGAACTGAAGCTTTCTTT. Amino acids: CASSLRGWGTEAFF.

This chain links TRBV15 with TRBJ2-7, with a weak D call TRBD1 (5 bases). The length of the CDR3 is 14 residues. Looked up from germline, CDR1 is LNHNV and CDR2 is YYDKDF (reference sequence). The V end lost 2 bases, the J end lost 3 bases, and 11 bases lay between the germline ends. This CDR3 is CATSRRPQGYEQYF. The CDR3 DNA is TGTGCCACCAGCAGACGTCCGCAGGGCTACGAGCAGTACTTC.

This rearrangement joins TRBV20-1 to TRBJ2-7; D is unclear. V was pared by 5 bases and J by 6 bases, with 11 bases between. The CDR3 length is 11 residues. Per the germline V gene, CDR1 is DFQATT and CDR2 is SNEGSKA (reference sequence). CDR3 loop: CSAHARFEQYF. The CDR3 region has the DNA TGCAGTGCTCACGCCAGGTTCGAGCAGTACTTC.

The chain carries TRBV30 and TRBJ1-1; 12 nucleotides agree with TRBD1. The germline CDR1 and CDR2 sequences are GTSNPN and SVGIG (reference sequence). The CDR3 is made up of 14 amino acids. V shed 3 bases, J shed 8 bases, and the junction held 7 bases outside the gene matches. CDR3 in amino acids: CAWSHPGQGAEAFF. The DNA for the CDR3 is TGTGCCTGGAGCCACCCGGGACAGGGGGCCGAAGCTTTCTTT.

The genes are TRBV10-1 and TRBJ1-1; D possibly corresponds to TRBD1 (5 bases). Germline V gene sequence: CDR1 WNHNN, CDR2 SYGVQD (reference sequence). Deletions cut 0 bases from V and 6 bases from J, with 17 bases between. CDR3 size: 16 residues. The CDR3 DNA is TGCGCCAGCAGTGAGTCCGGGCGCCGGGGGGTCTCTGAAGCTTTCTTT. This encodes CASSESGRRGVSEAFF.

This clone was counted once. This sequence joins TRBV5-1 and TRBJ2-1; 7 nucleotides align to TRBD2. CDR3 size: 15 residues. CDR1 SGHRS and CDR2 YFSETQ come from the germline V gene. Trimming took 2 bases from V and 6 from J; bases not matched to a gene: 8. In DNA form, the CDR3 reads TGCGCCAGCAGCTTTGGAGCGGGGAAGGTCAATGAGCAGTTCTTC. Residues: CASSFGAGKVNEQFF.

V and J are TRBV29-1 and TRBJ1-1; 10 bases agree with TRBD1. V trimming: 7 bases; J trimming: 1 base; junction bases outside the gene matches: 6. This CDR3 comprises 14 residues. Germline V gene sequence: CDR1 SQVTM, CDR2 ANQGSEA. CDR3 DNA sequence: TGCAGCGCTTCGGACAGGGGGAGGAACACTGAAGCTTTCTTT. It translates to CSASDRGRNTEAFF.

This clone came up once. The chain couples TRBV6-1 to TRBJ2-1, with 10 bases lining up with TRBD1. The CDR3 totals 15 residues. V shed 3 bases and J 2 bases; nucleotides not matched to a gene: 1. CDR1 is MNHNS, CDR2 SASEGT, per germline. The CDR3 is CASSDGTGAYNEQFF. CDR3 bases: TGTGCCAGCAGTGACGGGACAGGGGCCTACAATGAGCAGTTCTTC.

This clone was counted many times. The rearrangement uses TRBV29-1 and TRBJ2-5; 7 nucleotides agree with TRBD1. The junction had 14 bases not matched to a gene; V was cut back by 4 bases and J by 3 bases. CDR3 length equals 16 residues. CDR1 is SQVTM, CDR2 ANQGSEA, per germline. CDR3 region: CSVVLMRGDREETQYF. The CDR3 bases are TGCAGCGTTGTTTTAATGCGTGGAGACAGGGAAGAGACCCAGTACTTC. The variable domain in full, completed from reference TRBV29-1 and TRBJ2-5, reads SAVISQKPSRDICQRGTSLTIQCQVDSQVTMMFWYRQQPGQSLTLIATANQGSEATYESGFVIDKFPISRPNLTFSTLTVSNMSPEDSSIYLCSVVLMRGDREETQYFGPGTRLLVL.

The table lists this clone with a count of one. The chain employs TRBV5-4 and TRBJ2-3; 8 bases are shared with TRBD2. The CDR3 is 15 residues long. Per the germline V gene, CDR1 is SGHNT and CDR2 is YYREEE (reference sequence). The V gene end was trimmed by 2 bases and the J gene end by 2 bases; junction bases not matched to a gene: 4. In DNA, the CDR3 is TGTGCCAGCAGCTTTTCTAGCGGGCTCACAGATACGCAGTATTTT. It yields the protein CASSFSSGLTDTQYF.

This rearrangement joins TRBV7-6 to TRBJ2-3, with 9 positions matching TRBD2. The CDR3 is 17 residues long. J was trimmed by 6 bases and V by 5 bases; bases with no gene match: 15. The germline V gene encodes CDR1 SGHVS and CDR2 FNYEAQ. For the CDR3, the DNA is TGTGCCAGCAGCGACCGGACTAGCGTGGGTGCCCCTGATACGCAGTATTTT. Its translation: CASSDRTSVGAPDTQYF.

This CDR3 reads CSVGAGGRYEQYF. Written as DNA, the CDR3 is TGCAGCGTGGGTGCGGGGGGCCGGTACGAGCAGTACTTC. The J gene is TRBJ2-7, the V gene TRBV29-1, with 8 nucleotides matching TRBD2. The CDR3 covers 13 residues. V lost 6 bases to trimming and J lost 4 bases; unmatched junction nucleotides: 8. Germline V gene lookup returns CDR1 SQVTM and CDR2 ANQGSEA.